The following is a T cell receptor beta chain sequence with its context. Its antigen remains unidentified. The record originates from a study of fetal regulatory T cell absence and autoimmunity. Study as a whole: Without clinical diabetes, IPEX patients showed exocrine pancreas autoimmunity.

Sequencing was performed with immunoSEQ multiplex PCR; in TCRdb, only in-frame clones are kept and a portion is missing. The sample yields around 100,000 clones, roughly 70% seen once. CDR3 length equals 15 residues. Between the trimmed V and J ends, which lost 3 bases and 3 bases, there was a span of 16 bases. From germline, CDR1 is SGHDT and CDR2 YYEEEE. Findings of the study overall: In IPEX syndrome, oligoclonal enrichment was read as supporting prenatal antigen-driven autoimmunity in the pancreas. Oligoclonal TCR enrichment in pancreas over cord blood reached over 90-fold for some clones.

The chain links TRBV5-6 to TRBJ2-7; D is perhaps TRBD1 (6 bases). Input material: pancreas tissue. This receptor was identified in a male donor with IPEX syndrome. CDR3: CASSYLRWGRYEQYF. The CDR3 DNA reads as TGTGCCAGCAGCTACCTCAGGTGGGGGCGCTACGAGCAGTACTTC. The complete variable domain, with remaining parts taken from reference TRBV5-6 and TRBJ2-7, reads DAGVTQSPTHLIKTRGQQVTLRCSPKSGHDTVSWYQQALGQGPQFIFQYYEEEERQRGNFPDRFSGHQFPNYSSELNVNALLLGDSALYLCASSYLRWGRYEQYFGPGTRLTVT.